A selection of T cell receptor beta chains follows, all from one sample in a study of human versus mouse CDR3 diversity and MHC coevolution. Clones were sequenced by immunoSEQ multiplex PCR, and TCRdb holds only the in-frame ones, with some missing. This table holds tens of thousands of clones, roughly 94% found once. Sequenced sample: naive CD4+ T cells from blood. The receptors stem from a person between 55 and 69 years old in good health. The CDR3 runs from the conserved cysteine through the conserved F or W. D genes are given only for firm matches. Clone size, where shown, is once, few, many, or a class for clones that have expanded.

D	V	size	J	DNA	CDR3
-	TRBV5-1	few	TRBJ2-6	TGCGCCAGCAGCGCAACTAACTCTGGGGCCAACGTCCTGACTTTC	CASSATNSGANVLTF
TRBD1	TRBV5-4	once	TRBJ2-2	TGTGCCAGCAGAAAGGAAGCCGGGACAGGGGGCACGAACACCGGGGAGCTGTTTTTT	CASRKEAGTGGTNTGELFF
-	TRBV29-1	-	TRBJ1-1	TGCAGCGTTGTGGACAGTAAAGCTTTCTTT	CSVVDSKAFF
-	TRBV2	-	TRBJ2-3	TGTGCCAGCAGTGACGGACGGGGGACCATGGCGCAGTATTTT	CASSDGRGTMAQYF
TRBD1	TRBV11-2	once	TRBJ1-1	TGTGCCAGCAGCTTAGATCCCAGGACAGGGGCCACTGAAGCTTTCTTT	CASSLDPRTGATEAFF
TRBD1	TRBV29-1	once	TRBJ1-1	TGCAGCGGGGGAGACAGGGACAACACTGAAGCTTTCTTT	CSGGDRDNTEAFF
-	TRBV9	once	TRBJ2-1	TGTGCCAGCAGCGTGGGGGGTAGCGGCTCCTACAATGAGCAGTTCTTC	CASSVGGSGSYNEQFF
-	TRBV19	-	TRBJ1-5	TGTGCCAGTAGTATCCCCGGACTGCCCTTTCAGCCCCAGCATTTT	CASSIPGLPFQPQHF
TRBD1	TRBV6-4	-	TRBJ1-2	TGTGCCAGCAGGCCGACAGGGGAGGGTTATGGCTACACCTTC	CASRPTGEGYGYTF
TRBD1	TRBV11-2	-	TRBJ2-6	TGTGCCAGCAGACAACCGGGACAGGGGGCAAGAGGTGGGGCCAACGTCCTGACTTTC	CASRQPGQGARGGANVLTF
TRBD2	TRBV5-5	-	TRBJ2-3	TGTGCCAGCAGCTCCCTGGGGACTAGCGGTGCTCCCACAGATACGCAGTATTTT	CASSSLGTSGAPTDTQYF
-	TRBV10-2	-	TRBJ1-5	TGCGCCAGCAGTTTTCCGGGGAGCAATCAGCCCCAGCATTTT	CASSFPGSNQPQHF
-	TRBV5-1	-	TRBJ1-1	TGCGCCAGCAGCTTTGGTAGGGGAGGAGTGAACACTGAAGCTTTCTTT	CASSFGRGGVNTEAFF
TRBD1	TRBV5-4	-	TRBJ2-5	TGTGCCAGCAGCTGGACAGGGGAAGAGACCCAGTACTTC	CASSWTGEETQYF
-	TRBV25-1	-	TRBJ1-4	TGTGCCAGCAGTGAGGCAGGGGCAACTAATGAAAAACTGTTTTTT	CASSEAGATNEKLFF
TRBD1	TRBV5-1	-	TRBJ2-1	TGCGCCAGCAGCTTCCTCGGGACAGCGTCCTACAATGAGCAGTTCTTC	CASSFLGTASYNEQFF
-	TRBV4-1	once	TRBJ1-5	TGCGCCAGCAGCCAAAGAGAGGCCGCGGGCGAGGGCAATCAGCCCCAGCATTTT	CASSQREAAGEGNQPQHF
TRBD2	TRBV7-6	-	TRBJ2-7	TGTGCCAGCAGCTCACTAACGGGAGGGCCTTACGAGCAGTACTTC	CASSSLTGGPYEQYF
TRBD2	TRBV7-2	-	TRBJ2-1	TGTGCCAGCAGCTTAGAAGGGACTAGCGGGAGTACTGAGCAGTTCTTC	CASSLEGTSGSTEQFF
TRBD1	TRBV7-2	-	TRBJ1-4	TGTGCCAGCAGCGTGACAGGGGATAATGAAAAACTGTTTTTT	CASSVTGDNEKLFF
TRBD2	TRBV6-1	-	TRBJ2-7	TGTGCCAGCAGTCCACGGACTAGCTTGGAGGAGCAGTACTTC	CASSPRTSLEEQYF
-	TRBV6-5	-	TRBJ1-1	TGTGCCAGCAGTTACTCGGGTATTAGAGGGGGAGCTGAAGCTTTCTTT	CASSYSGIRGGAEAFF
-	TRBV4-2	-	TRBJ1-4	TGTGCCAGCAGCCAAGACAGGGTCAGGGAAAAACTGTTTTTT	CASSQDRVREKLFF
-	TRBV5-1	-	TRBJ2-4	TGCGCCAGCAGCGCGTCAACAGGGGCAGCGGGAAACATTCAGTACTTC	CASSASTGAAGNIQYF
TRBD1	TRBV12-5	-	TRBJ2-2	TGTGCTAGTGGTTTTGGGGACAGGCCCCTTACCGGGCTGTTTTTT	CASGFGDRPLTGLFF
TRBD1	TRBV5-1	-	TRBJ2-7	TGCGCCAGCAGCCAAGACAGGGGGCTTTACATTATACAGTACTTC	CASSQDRGLYIIQYF
-	TRBV7-8	-	TRBJ2-2	TGTGCCAGCAGAGTAGGGAGTGGTACGAACACCGGGGAGCTGTTTTTT	CASRVGSGTNTGELFF